These 24 T cell receptor beta chains share one sample of origin, sequenced in a study of regulatory T cells in long-lasting Graves disease. HTBI primers from iRepertoire and Arm-PCR of CDR3 regions yielded the TCR beta libraries. TCRdb used MiXCR to reprocess the multiplex PCR reads, holding one entry per CDR3 protein. The sample consists of 400,000 to 450,000 distinct CDR3 sequences, about 15% of them appearing once. The sample's time point: newly diagnosed GD, antithyroid drugs for less than 3 months. PBMCs provided the RNA from which the TCR library was made. These data are also associated with another study on T cells in Graves' hyperthyroidism and ophthalmopathy.

Sequences were derived from peripheral blood mononuclear cells (PBMCs), sampled at new diagnosis, from a patient treated with antithyroid drugs. These receptors all come from a woman aged 30 to 39 with Graves disease.

This clonotype has ten or more counts. The chain joins TRBV7-9 to TRBJ1-1; D ambiguous. Trimming stripped 6 bases from V and 4 bases from J, with 15 bases between. Germline V gene lookup returns CDR1 SEHNR and CDR2 FQNEAQ (reference sequence). The CDR3 covers 14 residues. CDR3 sequence (DNA): TGTGCCAGCAGGGCACCTTGGGTGGGCACTGAAGCTTTCTTT. Protein product: CASRAPWVGTEAFF.

The rearrangement links TRBV18 to TRBJ2-5; 7 bases align to TRBD2. The germline V gene has CDR1 KGHSH and CDR2 LQKENI. Losses at the gene ends were 2 bases for V and 1 base for J; bases not matched to a gene: 7. The CDR3 totals 16 residues. The CDR3 DNA follows: TGTGCCAGCTCACCAACGGGAGGCGCCCCCCAAGAGACCCAGTACTTC. Translation gives CASSPTGGAPQETQYF.

There are a few counts of this clonotype. The chain carries TRBV7-3 and TRBJ2-1; no clear D. This CDR3 spans 12 amino acids. Trimming shortened V by 4 bases and J by 10 bases, and 11 bases separated the two germline ends. CDR1 and CDR2 (germline): SGHTA, FQGTGA. CDR3 DNA sequence: TGTGCCAGCAGCTCGAATGCCGGAGAGCAGTTCTTC. Translating it yields CASSSNAGEQFF.

Comment on this clonotype: A much bigger clone sits one base away, suggesting this may be a read error. The V gene is TRBV28, the J gene TRBJ2-2; 9 bases fit TRBD1. From germline, CDR1 is MDHEN and CDR2 SYDVKM. This CDR3 has 15 amino acids. CDR3 in DNA: TGTGCCAGCAGGTACAGGGGGCGGACTCACGGGGAGCTGTCTTTT. This translates into CASRYRGRTHGELSF.

This clonotype was recorded at least ten times. The rearrangement links TRBV5-1 to TRBJ2-1; D call uncertain. This CDR3 has 17 amino acids. V lost 0 bases and J lost 0, with 13 bases in between. Germline CDR1 and CDR2: SGHRS and YFSETQ. Here the CDR3 reads CASSLAVWSSSYNEQFF. The CDR3 region has the DNA TGCGCCAGCAGCTTGGCCGTATGGTCTAGCTCCTACAATGAGCAGTTCTTC.

This clonotype occurred many times. J is TRBJ1-1 and V is TRBV14; 7 bases line up with TRBD1. CDR1 is SGHDN and CDR2 is FVKESK in the germline V gene. This CDR3 has 15 residues. The ends lost 4 bases at V and 4 bases at J; junction bases unmatched: 9. The CDR3 is CASSLNRQGGTEAFF. The DNA of the CDR3 is TGTGCCAGCAGCCTAAATCGACAGGGCGGCACTGAAGCTTTCTTT.

This clonotype was picked up a small number of times. J is TRBJ2-7 and V is TRBV5-1, with TRBD1 as a possible D gene (5 bases). The germline V gene has CDR1 SGHRS and CDR2 YFSETQ. The V gene lost 4 bases and the J gene lost 3 bases, with 14 bases spanning the gap. The CDR3 is made up of 14 amino acids. As DNA, the CDR3 is TGCGCCAGCAGCCCCTACTCACAGGACTACGAGCAGTACTTC. It encodes CASSPYSQDYEQYF.

This clonotype was seen repeatedly, ten times or more. V gene TRBV2 combines with J gene TRBJ1-1; TRBD1 aligns across 9 bases. The CDR3 length is 13 residues. Germline-derived CDR1 and CDR2 are SNHLY and FYNNEI. V dropped 4 bases and J dropped 6; count of bases not matched to a gene: 3. CDR3 sequence reads: CASSGGTGSEAFF. The CDR3 DNA reads TGTGCCAGCAGTGGGGGGACAGGGTCTGAAGCTTTCTTT.

To note about this clonotype: This likely came from a read error, as a far larger clone is one base away. This chain uses TRBV27 with TRBJ1-1, with TRBD1 identical over 7 bases. This CDR3 is built from 12 residues. The junction had 4 bases not matched to a gene; V was cut back by 7 bases and J by 5 bases. Germline V gene data show CDR1 as MNHEY and CDR2 as SMNVEV (reference sequence). The CDR3 DNA is TGTGCCAGCAAGGGGGCGAAGACTGAAGCTTTCTTT. It codes for CASKGAKTEAFF.

A note on this clonotype: A far larger clone is one base from this, pointing to a likely read error. The rearrangement uses TRBV2 and TRBJ1-1; D is possibly TRBD1 (6 bases). This CDR3 comprises 14 residues. Between the trimmed V and J ends, which lost 6 bases and 7 bases, there was a span of 18 bases. Germline-derived CDR1 and CDR2 are SNHLY and FYNNEI. CDR3 sequence: CASSPIGTGLEAFF. The DNA for the CDR3 is TGTGCCAGCAGCCCTATCGGCACAGGGCTTGAAGCTTTCTTT. Drawing the rest from reference TRBV2 and TRBJ1-1, the complete variable domain is EPEVTQTPSHQVTQMGQEVILRCVPISNHLYFYWYRQILGQKVEFLVSFYNNEISEKSEIFDDQFSVERPDGSNFTLKIRSTKLEDSAMYFCASSPIGTGLEAFFGQGTRLTVV.

Many counts were recorded for this clonotype. The rearrangement links TRBV10-3 to TRBJ2-1; D may be TRBD1 (6 bases). Trimming removed 0 bases at V and 8 bases at J, with 17 bases between. Germline assignment: CDR1 ENHRY and CDR2 SYGVKD. The CDR3 is 16 amino acids. CDR3 in DNA: TGTGCCATCAGTGAGTCCGGACAGCCTCAAGGAGATGAGCAGTTCTTC. Its protein product is CAISESGQPQGDEQFF.

This clonotype was seen ten or more times. The CDR3 reads CASSLGRRGTEETQYF. CDR3 DNA: TGTGCCAGCAGTTTGGGGAGGAGAGGGACAGAAGAGACCCAGTACTTC. The chain employs TRBV12-3 or TRBV12-4 and TRBJ2-5; a weak D match, TRBD1 (7 bases). The V gene lost 3 bases and the J gene lost 3 bases, with 17 bases spanning the gap. The CDR3 has 16 amino acids.

This clonotype appeared many times. The chain links TRBV5-1 to TRBJ2-6; no clear D gene. This CDR3 is built from 14 residues. With 4 bases removed from V and 2 bases from J, the gap between germline ends came to 7 bases. The germline gives CDR1 SGHRS, CDR2 YFSETQ. CDR3 sequence reads: CASSQTPGANVLTF. As DNA, the CDR3 is TGCGCCAGCAGCCAAACGCCTGGGGCCAACGTCCTGACTTTC.

This clonotype showed up many times. The chain uses TRBV27 and TRBJ1-5, with D unresolved. Trimming removed 5 bases from V and 7 bases from J, with 15 bases in between. The V gene's germline CDR1 is MNHEY and CDR2 SMNVEV (reference sequence). This CDR3 spans 14 amino acids. CDR3 nucleotide sequence: TGTGCCAGCAGTGTAACAGTCCCCGGCCAGCCCCAGCATTTT. Its protein is CASSVTVPGQPQHF.

Many counts were recorded for this clonotype. The chain links TRBV11-2 to TRBJ2-3, with D unclear. The germline V gene has CDR1 SGHAT and CDR2 FQNNGV. The V and J ends lost 5 bases and 0 bases respectively, with 12 bases between them. CDR3 length: 15 residues. The CDR3 reads CASSPRPDSTDTQYF. For the CDR3, the DNA is TGTGCCAGCAGCCCTCGGCCCGATAGCACAGATACGCAGTATTTT. Variable domain in full (rest from reference TRBV11-2 and TRBJ2-3): EAGVAQSPRYKIIEKRQSVAFWCNPISGHATLYWYQQILGQGPKLLIQFQNNGVVDDSQLPKDRFSAERLKGVDSTLKIQPAKLEDSAVYLCASSPRPDSTDTQYFGPGTRLTVL.

This clonotype has a count of ten or more. The V call is TRBV11-2, the J call TRBJ2-7, with no clear D. CDR1 is SGHAT and CDR2 is FQNNGV in the germline V gene. The CDR3 is made up of 13 amino acids. Trimming stripped 1 base from V and 6 bases from J, with 10 bases between. CDR3 region: CASSLVSVAEQYF. CDR3 DNA sequence: TGTGCCAGCAGCTTAGTGTCGGTCGCCGAGCAGTACTTC.

This rearrangement joins TRBV6-2 or TRBV6-3 to TRBJ2-7; weak D call: TRBD1 (5 bases). Germline CDR1 MNHEY, CDR2 SVGEGT. Trimming took 6 bases from V and 4 from J, leaving 22 bases between them. This CDR3 contains 16 residues. CDR3 sequence (DNA): TGTGCCAGCAGGTCAACCAGGGTTCCCAATCTGTACGAGCAGTACTTC. It encodes CASRSTRVPNLYEQYF.

The J gene is TRBJ2-5, the V gene TRBV5-1, with TRBD2 matching over 12 bases. The CDR3 has 17 residues. Trimming at V came to 3 bases and at J to 5 bases, leaving 11 bases not matched to a gene. Looked up from germline, CDR1 is SGHRS and CDR2 is YFSETQ. This CDR3 reads CASSWETSGSIEETQYF. As DNA, the CDR3 is TGCGCCAGCAGCTGGGAGACTAGCGGGAGCATTGAGGAGACCCAGTACTTC.

V and J are TRBV7-9 and TRBJ1-2; D possibly corresponds to TRBD1 (5 bases). The germline V gene encodes CDR1 SEHNR and CDR2 FQNEAQ (reference sequence). The CDR3 sequence is 12 residues long. V lost 5 bases to trimming and J lost 8 bases, with 12 bases between them. The CDR3 loop is CASSESSGGYTF. The CDR3 bases are TGTGCCAGCAGCGAAAGCTCAGGGGGCTACACCTTC.

This clonotype turned up a few times. J is TRBJ1-2 and V is TRBV7-9; D perhaps matches TRBD1 (6 bases). Deletions cut 4 bases from V and 8 bases from J, with 23 bases between. The germline V gene has CDR1 SEHNR and CDR2 FQNEAQ (reference sequence). The CDR3 extends over 16 amino acids. CDR3 loop: CASSSTNRDTPEGYTF. The CDR3 coding sequence is TGTGCCAGCAGCTCGACCAACCGGGACACTCCGGAGGGCTACACCTTC. Combining the CDR3 with reference TRBV7-9 and TRBJ1-2 gives the whole variable domain DTGVSQNPRHKITKRGQNVTFRCDPISEHNRLYWYRQTLGQGPEFLTYFQNEAQLEKSRLLSDRFSAERPKGSFSTLEIQRTEQGDSAMYLCASSSTNRDTPEGYTFGSGTRLTVV.

This clonotype has more than one count but fewer than ten. V usage is TRBV24-1 and J usage is TRBJ2-7; no firm D call. Trimming stripped 3 bases from V and 1 base from J, with 9 bases between. The CDR3 length is 14 residues. CDR1 and CDR2 (germline): KGHDR, SFDVKD. The CDR3: CATSDPSRSYEQYF. The CDR3 nucleotides read TGTGCCACCAGTGATCCTTCACGGTCCTACGAGCAGTACTTC.

This clonotype has at least ten counts. V and J are TRBV11-2 and TRBJ2-7; D tentatively reads TRBD1 or TRBD2 (5 bases each). This CDR3 is 14 amino acids long. The V gene's germline CDR1 is SGHAT and CDR2 FQNNGV. The ends were cut back, 2 bases at V and 2 bases at J, with 10 bases in the middle. The CDR3 is CASSLRDGPYEQYF. The CDR3 region has the DNA TGTGCCAGCAGCTTACGGGACGGACCCTACGAGCAGTACTTC.

The chain recombines TRBV3-1 with TRBJ2-2, with a weak D call TRBD2 (6 bases). The CDR3 is made up of 17 amino acids. The V and J ends lost 7 bases and 2 bases respectively, with 20 bases between them. Germline V gene lookup returns CDR1 LGHDT and CDR2 YNNKEL (reference sequence). In DNA, the CDR3 is TGTGCCAGCACTGAATTACCGGGAGCTATCAACACCGGGGAGCTGTTTTTT. Translation gives CASTELPGAINTGELFF.

The chain recombines TRBV6-1 with TRBJ2-7; TRBD1 matches at 8 bases. Trimming took 5 bases from V and 4 from J; bases not matched to a gene: 13. CDR3 length: 16 residues. Germline CDR1 and CDR2: MNHNS and SASEGT. As DNA, the CDR3 is TGTGCCAGCAGTCCCCTCCGGGGACAGGTTATGTACGAGCAGTACTTC. This encodes CASSPLRGQVMYEQYF.